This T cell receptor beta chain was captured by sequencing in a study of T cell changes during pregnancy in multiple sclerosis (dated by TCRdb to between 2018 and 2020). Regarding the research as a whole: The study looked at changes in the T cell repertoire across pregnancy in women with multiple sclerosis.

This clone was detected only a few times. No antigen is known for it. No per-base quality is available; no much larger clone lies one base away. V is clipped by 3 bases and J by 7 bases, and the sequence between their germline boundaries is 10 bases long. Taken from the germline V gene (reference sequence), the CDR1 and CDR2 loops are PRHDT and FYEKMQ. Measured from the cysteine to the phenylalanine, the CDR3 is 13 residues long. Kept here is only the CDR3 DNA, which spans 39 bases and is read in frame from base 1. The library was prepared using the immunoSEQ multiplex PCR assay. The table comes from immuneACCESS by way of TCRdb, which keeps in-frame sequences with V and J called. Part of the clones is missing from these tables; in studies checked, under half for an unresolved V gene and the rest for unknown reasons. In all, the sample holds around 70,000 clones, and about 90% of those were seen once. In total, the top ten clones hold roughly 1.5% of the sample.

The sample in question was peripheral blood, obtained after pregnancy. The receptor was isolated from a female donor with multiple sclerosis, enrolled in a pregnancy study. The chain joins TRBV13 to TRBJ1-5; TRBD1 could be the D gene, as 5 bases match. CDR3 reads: CASSLDMGQPQHF. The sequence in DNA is TGTGCCAGCAGCTTGGACATGGGCCAGCCCCAGCATTTT.